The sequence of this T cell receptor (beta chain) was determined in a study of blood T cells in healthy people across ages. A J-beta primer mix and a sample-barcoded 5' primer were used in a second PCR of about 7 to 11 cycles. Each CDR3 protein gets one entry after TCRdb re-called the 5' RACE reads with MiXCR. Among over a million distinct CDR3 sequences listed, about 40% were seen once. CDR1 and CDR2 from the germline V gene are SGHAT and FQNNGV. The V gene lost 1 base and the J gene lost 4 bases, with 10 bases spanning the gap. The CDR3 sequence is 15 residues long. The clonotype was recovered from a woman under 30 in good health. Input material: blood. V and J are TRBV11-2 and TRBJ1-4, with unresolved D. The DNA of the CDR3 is TGTGCCAGCAGCTTAGGTTACGGACTTAATGAAAAACTGTTTTTT. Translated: CASSLGYGLNEKLFF.